The 17 T cell receptor beta chains below come from one sample, sequenced in a study of blood T cell repertoires in COVID-19. Profiling relied on immunoSEQ multiplex PCR, and the TCRdb table lists in-frame clones only, not all of them. The sample holds some 99,000 clones, around 84% seen once. The material sequenced was peripheral blood. The receptor set was obtained from a woman aged 80 or over with active or convalescent COVID-19.

CDR3 sequence (DNA): TGTGCCAGTAGTCCCGGATGGGGACAGATCGTCTTCGGGGCCACCGGGGAGCTGTTTTTT. This sequence encodes CASSPGWGQIVFGATGELFF. This sequence joins TRBV19 and TRBJ2-2; 7 positions agree with TRBD1. V shed 5 bases and J 4 bases; nucleotides not matched to a gene: 22. This CDR3 has 20 residues. Germline lookup yields CDR1 LNHDA and CDR2 SQIVND (reference sequence).

V and J are TRBV28 and TRBJ1-2; D unclear. Trimming removed 6 bases from V and 2 bases from J, with 22 bases in between. CDR3 length: 17 residues. Germline CDR1 and CDR2: MDHEN and SYDVKM. The CDR3: CASRWSPPRARNYGYTF. CDR3 bases: TGTGCCAGCAGATGGTCCCCCCCCCGCGCGAGAAACTATGGCTACACCTTC.

The chain employs TRBV3-1 (or the pseudogene TRBV3-2) and TRBJ1-3; D is unresolved. CDR3 size: 16 residues. V dropped 4 bases and J dropped 2 bases, with 15 bases sitting between them. The germline V gene encodes CDR1 LGHDT and CDR2 YNNKEL (reference sequence). The CDR3 sequence is CASSRATPVAGNTIYF. As DNA, the CDR3 is TGTGCCAGCAGCCGCGCAACCCCCGTCGCTGGAAACACCATATATTTT.

The chain couples TRBV19 to TRBJ2-1; tentative D call: TRBD2 (6 bases). The CDR3 extends over 14 amino acids. In germline, CDR1 is LNHDA, CDR2 SQIVND (reference sequence). V was trimmed by 6 bases and J by 0 bases, leaving 9 bases between them. In DNA form, the CDR3 reads TGTGCCAGTAGGGGCGGGATCTCCTACAATGAGCAGTTCTTC. Its translation is CASRGGISYNEQFF.

The V and J genes are TRBV5-1 and TRBJ2-1, with 8 bases matching TRBD2. CDR3 length equals 15 residues. V lost 2 bases and J lost 3; bases outside the gene matches: 4. Germline V gives CDR1 SGHRS, CDR2 YFSETQ. As DNA, the CDR3 is TGCGCCAGCAGCTTTGAAGCGGGGGTCTACAATGAGCAGTTCTTC. It yields the protein CASSFEAGVYNEQFF.

The chain carries TRBV9 and TRBJ2-3, with 10 bases that match TRBD2. Germline V CDR1 and CDR2: SGDLS, YYNGEE. The junction had 5 bases not matched to a gene; V was cut back by 2 bases and J by 5 bases. The CDR3 runs 15 residues. CDR3 sequence: CASSVLAGVGDTQYF. The CDR3 DNA reads as TGTGCCAGCAGCGTCCTAGCGGGAGTTGGAGATACGCAGTATTTT.

This chain uses TRBV7-3 with TRBJ2-3; TRBD2 agrees at 9 bases. This CDR3 has 14 amino acids. CDR1 is SGHTA and CDR2 is FQGTGA in the germline V gene. Trimming removed 6 bases from V and 3 bases from J; junction bases left unmatched: 4. CDR3 loop: CASRGTSPTDTQYF. CDR3 bases: TGTGCCAGCAGGGGGACTAGCCCGACAGATACGCAGTATTTT.

In its sample, this clone was seen a few times. The chain has TRBV6-5 and TRBJ2-7; 9 positions agree with TRBD1. The CDR3 is made up of 16 amino acids. Germline CDR1 reads MNHEY; CDR2 reads SVGAGI. V was pared by 0 bases and J by 6 bases, with 9 bases of the junction left unmatched. In DNA form, the CDR3 reads TGTGCCAGCAGTTACTCGACACAGGGGGCTTACTTCGAGCAGTACTTC. Translation gives CASSYSTQGAYFEQYF.

This chain joins TRBV10-3 and TRBJ2-5; TRBD2 is a possible D gene (5 bases). The CDR3 spans 14 residues. Trimming took off 10 bases at V and 2 bases at J, with 17 bases between the two ends. Looked up from germline, CDR1 is ENHRY and CDR2 is SYGVKD. The CDR3 DNA reads TGTGCCACCCACGATTCACTAGGGCAAGAGACCCAGTACTTC. Protein: CATHDSLGQETQYF.

This clone was seen just once. The chain links TRBV19 to TRBJ1-4, with TRBD1 identical over 10 bases. CDR1 and CDR2 (germline): LNHDA, SQIVND (reference sequence). J was trimmed by 5 bases and V by 4 bases; bases with no gene match: 10. The CDR3 runs to 17 residues. CDR3 residues: CASSRRTGGRTNEKLFF. CDR3 DNA: TGTGCCAGTAGTAGAAGGACAGGGGGACGGACAAATGAAAAACTGTTTTTT. Full variable domain (outside the CDR3, taken from reference TRBV19 and TRBJ1-4): DGGITQSPKYLFRKEGQNVTLSCEQNLNHDAMYWYRQDPGQGLRLIYYSQIVNDFQKGDIAEGYSVSREKKESFPLTVTSAQKNPTAFYLCASSRRTGGRTNEKLFFGSGTQLSVL.

The V and J genes are TRBV4-1 and TRBJ2-5; 9 nucleotides agree with TRBD1. The CDR3 runs 16 residues. V lost 1 base, J lost 4 bases, and 7 bases stayed unmatched. The germline V gene has CDR1 MGHRA and CDR2 YSYEKL. CDR3 sequence: CASSQGTGGFGETQYF. The CDR3 region has the DNA TGCGCCAGCAGCCAAGGCACAGGGGGCTTCGGAGAGACCCAGTACTTC.

The chain links TRBV18 to TRBJ2-7; D gene unclear. Germline V gene data show CDR1 as KGHSH and CDR2 as LQKENI. CDR3 length: 13 residues. The V gene lost 0 bases and the J gene lost 0 bases, with 3 bases spanning the gap. This CDR3 is CASSPPNSYEQYF. DNA for the CDR3: TGTGCCAGCTCACCACCTAACTCCTACGAGCAGTACTTC.

The V call is TRBV19, the J call TRBJ2-5, with TRBD1 identical over 9 bases. Germline V gene sequence: CDR1 LNHDA, CDR2 SQIVND (reference sequence). Germline trimming cut 5 bases from V and 7 bases from J; bases unmatched to any gene: 5. This CDR3 is 13 amino acids long. The CDR3 loop reads CASSGGQGGTQYF. The CDR3 coding sequence is TGTGCCAGTAGTGGGGGACAGGGTGGGACCCAGTACTTC.

The chain combines TRBV18 with TRBJ2-1; TRBD2 agrees at 16 bases. With V trimmed by 0 bases and J by 2 bases, 7 bases remained unmatched. This CDR3 is built from 20 residues. CDR1 KGHSH and CDR2 LQKENI come from the germline V gene. The CDR3: CASSPPPGLAGGTTYNEQFF. The CDR3 nucleotides are TGTGCCAGCTCACCACCCCCGGGACTAGCGGGAGGGACCACCTACAATGAGCAGTTCTTC.

The chain has TRBV7-9 and TRBJ2-7; 9 bases fit TRBD2. The CDR3 has 16 amino acids. V shed 2 bases and J 2 bases; nucleotides not matched to a gene: 7. The germline V gene encodes CDR1 SEHNR and CDR2 FQNEAQ (reference sequence). The chain's CDR3 is CASSLRGSGSPYEQYF. CDR3 sequence (DNA): TGTGCCAGCAGCTTAAGAGGTAGCGGGAGTCCCTACGAGCAGTACTTC.

This clone turned up a few times. The rearrangement links TRBV19 to TRBJ2-2; 15 bases match TRBD2. Germline CDR1 is LNHDA and CDR2 is SQIVND (reference sequence). The CDR3 contains 18 residues. Trimming removed 3 bases from V and 6 bases from J; junction bases left unmatched: 8. The CDR3: CASSIGLAGGFDPGELFF. CDR3 nucleotide sequence: TGTGCCAGTAGTATCGGACTAGCGGGAGGGTTCGACCCCGGGGAGCTGTTTTTT.

The sample holds one count of this clone. The CDR3 DNA follows: TGCGCCAGCAGCCAAGACACTAGCGGGAGCGTAAGAAACATTCAGTACTTC. Translating gives CASSQDTSGSVRNIQYF. The chain links TRBV4-1 to TRBJ2-4, with 11 nucleotides matching TRBD2. Germline loops: CDR1 MGHRA, CDR2 YSYEKL. With V trimmed by 0 bases and J by 6 bases, 7 bases remained unmatched. The CDR3 is 17 amino acids.